Included here is one T cell receptor beta chain sequence, with context. It was into CD45RA+ naive and CD45RA-negative memory subsets that the CD4+ cells were split. An approximately 200 ng quantity of DNA, 25,000 to 30,000 T cell genomes, went into the sorted-subset replicate PCRs. Only in-frame clones appear in the TCRdb table, and some are missing; sequencing was by immunoSEQ multiplex PCR. The table records 2 million to 2.5 million clones, approximately 95% of them present only once. Germline assignment: CDR1 SGHNT and CDR2 YYREEE (reference sequence). This CDR3 region has 16 residues. V was cut by 4 bases and J by 1 base, with 15 bases left in between. The data stem from a study of shared clonotypes between healthy human individuals. Whole-study context: Every donor yielded three CD4 naive, three CD4 memory, two CD8 naive and one CD8 memory plate.

Sequencing was carried out using naive CD4+ T cells sorted from blood. Subset described: CD45RA+ positively selected. The V call is TRBV5-4, the J call TRBJ2-1; possibly TRBD2 for D (6 bases). The clonotype originates from a man aged 18 to 30 in good health. This CDR3 reads CASSAGGAASYNEQFF. CDR3 nucleotides: TGTGCCAGCAGCGCCGGGGGAGCTGCGTCCTACAATGAGCAGTTCTTC.